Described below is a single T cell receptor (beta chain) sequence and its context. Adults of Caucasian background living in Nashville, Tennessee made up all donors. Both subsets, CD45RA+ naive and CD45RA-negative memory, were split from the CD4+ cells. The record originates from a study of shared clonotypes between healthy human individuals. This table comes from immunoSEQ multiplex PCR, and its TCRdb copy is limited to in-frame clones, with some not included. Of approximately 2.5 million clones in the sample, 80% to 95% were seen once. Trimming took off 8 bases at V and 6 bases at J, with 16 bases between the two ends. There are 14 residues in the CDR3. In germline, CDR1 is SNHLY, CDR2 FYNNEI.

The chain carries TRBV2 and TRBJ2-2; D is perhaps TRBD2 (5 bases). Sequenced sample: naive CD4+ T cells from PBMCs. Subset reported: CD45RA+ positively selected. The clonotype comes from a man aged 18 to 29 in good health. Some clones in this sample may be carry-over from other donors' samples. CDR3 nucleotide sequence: TGTGCCAGCGCCAAGAGGGCCGATTCCGGGGAGCTGTTTTTT. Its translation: CASAKRADSGELFF.